This TCR beta chain was identified during a study of shared clonotypes between healthy human individuals. The study drew its donors from healthy HIV-negative adults without recent acute infections or vaccinations. CD4+ cells were split into CD45RA+ naive and CD45RA-negative memory subsets. Sorted-subset replicate PCR reactions contained 200 ng DNA, corresponding to approximately 30,000 T cell genomes. Generated by immunoSEQ multiplex PCR, the TCRdb table keeps only in-frame clones and is missing some. The data show 1,400,000 or so clones, with approximately 98.5% seen just once and approximately 0.38% held by the top ten. The sequence was obtained from a man in his thirties or forties in good health. Sequencing used naive CD4+ T cells sorted from blood. Subset defined: CD45RA+ positively selected.

CDR3 sequence (DNA): TGTGCCAGCTCCCTCATGAGGCAAGAGACCCAGTACTTC. Encoded protein: CASSLMRQETQYF. The genes are TRBV18 and TRBJ2-5; D gene unclear. CDR1 KGHSH and CDR2 LQKENI come from the germline V gene. This CDR3 comprises 13 residues. Trimming left V 6 bases short and J 2 bases short, with 10 bases between.